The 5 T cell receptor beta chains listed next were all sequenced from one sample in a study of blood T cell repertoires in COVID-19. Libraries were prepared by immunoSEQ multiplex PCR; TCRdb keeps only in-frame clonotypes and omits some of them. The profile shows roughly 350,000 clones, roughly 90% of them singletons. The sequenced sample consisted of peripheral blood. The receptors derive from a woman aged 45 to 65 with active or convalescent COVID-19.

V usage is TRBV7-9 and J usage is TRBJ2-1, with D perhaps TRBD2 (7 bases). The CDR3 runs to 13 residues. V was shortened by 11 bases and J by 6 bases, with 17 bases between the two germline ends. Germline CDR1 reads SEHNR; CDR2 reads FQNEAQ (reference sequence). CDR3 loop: CAAQGWGGNEQFF. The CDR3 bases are TGTGCCGCACAGGGATGGGGGGGCAATGAGCAGTTCTTC. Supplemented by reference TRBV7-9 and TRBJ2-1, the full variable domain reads DTGVSQNPRHKITKRGQNVTFRCDPISEHNRLYWYRQTLGQGPEFLTYFQNEAQLEKSRLLSDRFSAERPKGSFSTLEIQRTEQGDSAMYLCAAQGWGGNEQFFGPGTRLTVL.

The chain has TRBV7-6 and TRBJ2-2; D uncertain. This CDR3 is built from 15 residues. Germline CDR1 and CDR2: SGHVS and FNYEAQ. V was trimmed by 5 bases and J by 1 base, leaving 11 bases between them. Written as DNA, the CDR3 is TGTGCCAGCAGCCCTAGACTGGGGAACACCGGGGAGCTGTTTTTT. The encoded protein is CASSPRLGNTGELFF.

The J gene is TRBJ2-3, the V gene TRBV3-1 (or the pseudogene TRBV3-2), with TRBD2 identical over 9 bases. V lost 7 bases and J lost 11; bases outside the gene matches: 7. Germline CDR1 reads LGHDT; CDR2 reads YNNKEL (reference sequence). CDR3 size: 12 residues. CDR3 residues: CASNGGTSRQYF. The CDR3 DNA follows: TGTGCCAGCAATGGCGGGACTAGCAGGCAGTATTTT.

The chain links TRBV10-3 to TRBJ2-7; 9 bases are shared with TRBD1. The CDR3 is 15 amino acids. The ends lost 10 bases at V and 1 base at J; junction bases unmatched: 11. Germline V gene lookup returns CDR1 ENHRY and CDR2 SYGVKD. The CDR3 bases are TGTGCCACCCGTCGGGGACAGGGAGGGTCCTACGAGCAGTACTTC. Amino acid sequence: CATRRGQGGSYEQYF.

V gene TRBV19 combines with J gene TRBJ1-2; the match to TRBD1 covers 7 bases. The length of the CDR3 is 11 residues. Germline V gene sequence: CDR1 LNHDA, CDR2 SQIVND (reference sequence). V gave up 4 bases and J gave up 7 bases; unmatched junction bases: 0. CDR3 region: CASSNRGGYTF. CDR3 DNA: TGTGCCAGTAGTAACAGGGGTGGCTACACCTTC.